The TCR beta chain described here comes from a study of T cell responses to AZD1222 COVID-19 vaccine. Findings and limits, study-wide: The study found Spike-specific TCR breadth and depth rose after two AZD1222 doses.

Worth noting for this clone: As yet, its antigen is unknown.

Generated by immunoSEQ multiplex PCR, the TCRdb table keeps only in-frame clones and is missing some. This repertoire shows some 39,000 clones, 80% to 95% found once; its top ten account for over 35%. CDR3 length: 15 amino acids. Germline values: CDR1 LNHDA, CDR2 SQIVND (reference sequence). Trimming took 0 bases from V and 1 from J, leaving 7 bases between them. This chain connects TRBV19 to TRBJ1-5; D unclear. The sequenced sample was peripheral blood, obtained 28 days after the second AZD1222 dose. This TCR came from an adult who received the AZD1222 COVID-19 vaccine. CDR3 loop: CASSIDRASNQPQHF. CDR3 DNA: TGTGCCAGTAGTATAGATCGGGCAAGCAATCAGCCCCAGCATTTT.